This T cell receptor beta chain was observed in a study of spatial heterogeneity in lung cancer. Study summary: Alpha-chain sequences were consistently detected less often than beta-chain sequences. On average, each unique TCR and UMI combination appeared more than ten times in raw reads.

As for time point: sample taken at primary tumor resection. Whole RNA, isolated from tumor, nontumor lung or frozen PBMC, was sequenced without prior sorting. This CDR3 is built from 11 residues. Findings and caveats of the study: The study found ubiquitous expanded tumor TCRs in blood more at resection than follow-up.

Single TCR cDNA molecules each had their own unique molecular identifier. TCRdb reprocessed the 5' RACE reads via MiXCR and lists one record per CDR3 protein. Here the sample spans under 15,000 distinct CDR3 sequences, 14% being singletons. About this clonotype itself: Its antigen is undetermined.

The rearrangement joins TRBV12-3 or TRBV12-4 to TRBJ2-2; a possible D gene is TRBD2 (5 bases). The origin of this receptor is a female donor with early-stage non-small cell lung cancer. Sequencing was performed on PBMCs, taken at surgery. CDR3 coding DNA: TGTGCTGTGAGGGACACCGGGGAGCTGTTTTTT. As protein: CAVRDTGELFF.